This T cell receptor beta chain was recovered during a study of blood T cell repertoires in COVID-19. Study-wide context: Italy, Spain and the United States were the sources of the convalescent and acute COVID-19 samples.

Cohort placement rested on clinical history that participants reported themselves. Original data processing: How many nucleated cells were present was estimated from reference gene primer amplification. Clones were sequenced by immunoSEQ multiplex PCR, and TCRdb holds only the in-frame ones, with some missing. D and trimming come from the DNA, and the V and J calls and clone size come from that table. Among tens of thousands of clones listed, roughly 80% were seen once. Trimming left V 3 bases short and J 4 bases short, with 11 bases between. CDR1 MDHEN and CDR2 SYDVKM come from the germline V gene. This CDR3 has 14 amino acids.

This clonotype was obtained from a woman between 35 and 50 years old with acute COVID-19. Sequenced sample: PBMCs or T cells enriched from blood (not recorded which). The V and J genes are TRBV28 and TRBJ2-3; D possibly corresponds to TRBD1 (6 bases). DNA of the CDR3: TGTGCCAGCAGTTTCACAGGGAACCCAGATACGCAGTATTTT. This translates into CASSFTGNPDTQYF.